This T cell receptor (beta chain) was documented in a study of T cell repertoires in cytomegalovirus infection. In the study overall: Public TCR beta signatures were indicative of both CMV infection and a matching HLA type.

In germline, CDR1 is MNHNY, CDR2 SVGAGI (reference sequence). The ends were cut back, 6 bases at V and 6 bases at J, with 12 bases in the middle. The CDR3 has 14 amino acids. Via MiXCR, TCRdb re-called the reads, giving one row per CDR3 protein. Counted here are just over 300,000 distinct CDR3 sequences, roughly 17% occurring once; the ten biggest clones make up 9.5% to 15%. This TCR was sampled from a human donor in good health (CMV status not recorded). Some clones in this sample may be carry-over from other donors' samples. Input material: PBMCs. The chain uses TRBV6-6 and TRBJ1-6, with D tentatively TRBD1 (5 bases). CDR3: CASRFREGNSPLHF. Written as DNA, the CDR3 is TGTGCCAGCAGGTTCAGGGAGGGTAATTCACCCCTCCACTTT.